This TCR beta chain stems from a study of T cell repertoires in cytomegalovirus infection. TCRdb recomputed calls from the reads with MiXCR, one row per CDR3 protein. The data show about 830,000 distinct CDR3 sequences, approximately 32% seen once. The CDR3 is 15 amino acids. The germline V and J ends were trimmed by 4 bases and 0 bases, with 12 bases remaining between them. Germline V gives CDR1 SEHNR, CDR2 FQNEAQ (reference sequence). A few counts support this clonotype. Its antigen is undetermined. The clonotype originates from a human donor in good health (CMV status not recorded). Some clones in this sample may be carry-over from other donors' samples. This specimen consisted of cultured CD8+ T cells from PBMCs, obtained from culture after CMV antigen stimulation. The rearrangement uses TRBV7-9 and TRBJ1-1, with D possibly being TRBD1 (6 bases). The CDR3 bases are TGTGCCAGCAGCTACGGACAGAGCTTGAACACTGAAGCTTTCTTT. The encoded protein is CASSYGQSLNTEAFF.